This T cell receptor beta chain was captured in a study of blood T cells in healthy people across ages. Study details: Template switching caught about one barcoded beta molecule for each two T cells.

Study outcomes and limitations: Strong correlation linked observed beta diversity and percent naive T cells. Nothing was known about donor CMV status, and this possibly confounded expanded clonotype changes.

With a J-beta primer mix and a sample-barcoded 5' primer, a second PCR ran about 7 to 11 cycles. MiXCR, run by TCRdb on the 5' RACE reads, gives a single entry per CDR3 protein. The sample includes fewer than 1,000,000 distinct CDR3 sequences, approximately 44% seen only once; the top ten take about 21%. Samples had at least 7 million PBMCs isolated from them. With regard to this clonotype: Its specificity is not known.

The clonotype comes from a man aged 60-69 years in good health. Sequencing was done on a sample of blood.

The CDR3 protein is CASSYSPTKSVNTGELFF. The DNA of the CDR3 is TGTGCCAGCAGTTACTCGCCTACCAAATCAGTTAACACCGGGGAGCTGTTTTTT. The chain combines TRBV6-2 or TRBV6-3 with TRBJ2-2; no clear D gene. V dropped 0 bases and J dropped 2 bases, with 16 bases sitting between them. Germline CDR1 is MNHEY and CDR2 is SVGEGT. The CDR3 covers 18 residues.